This entry lists 6 T cell receptor beta chains sequenced from one sample in a study of blood T cell repertoires in COVID-19 (TCRdb year 2020). The protocol used for the library was the immunoSEQ multiplex PCR assay. TCRdb carries this immuneACCESS record with in-frame sequences only. Its versions omit some clonotypes, under half of them owing to an unresolved V gene in the studies checked, with the rest unexplained. Across this sample there are 85,000 to 120,000 clones, with about 70% seen only once. The ten largest clones capture approximately 0.88% of the sample. Input material: peripheral blood. The origin of the receptors is a human donor with acute or convalescent COVID-19. The donor label of this sample is uncertain.

Here the CDR3 DNA reads TGCGCCAGCAGCTTGGACGGCACCGGGAGCAATCAGCCCCAGCATTTT. Residues: CASSLDGTGSNQPQHF. This chain connects TRBV5-1 to TRBJ1-5; no firm D call. V lost 0 bases and J lost 1, with 11 bases in between. Per germline, CDR1 SGHRS and CDR2 YFSETQ. CDR3 length: 16 residues.

The rearrangement links TRBV4-2 to TRBJ1-2; D ambiguous. V lost 0 bases and J 2 bases, leaving 10 bases between the germline ends. The length of the CDR3 is 15 residues. Per the germline V gene, CDR1 is LGHNA and CDR2 is YNFKEQ. The CDR3 sequence: CASSQDFELNYGYTF. Written as DNA, the CDR3 is TGTGCCAGCAGCCAAGATTTCGAGCTAAACTATGGCTACACCTTC.

The chain is built from TRBV7-9 and TRBJ2-5, with 10 bases matching TRBD2. The CDR3 covers 17 residues. J was trimmed by 5 bases and V by 5 bases; bases with no gene match: 14. Germline V CDR1 and CDR2: SEHNR, FQNEAQ (reference sequence). The CDR3: CASSPSPVLAGRETQYF. The CDR3, as DNA: TGTGCCAGCAGCCCATCGCCTGTACTAGCGGGGAGGGAGACCCAGTACTTC.

The CDR3 DNA follows: TGTGCCAGCAGTGAACAGGGCGCTGGAAACACCATATATTTT. It translates to CASSEQGAGNTIYF. The rearrangement uses TRBV6-1 and TRBJ1-3; D is possibly TRBD1 (5 bases). The germline V gene encodes CDR1 MNHNS and CDR2 SASEGT. The CDR3 totals 14 residues. Trimming shortened V by 2 bases and J by 2 bases, and 7 bases separated the two germline ends.

In DNA form, the CDR3 reads TGTGCCAGCAGCCCCCGCGGCGGGTGGAACACTGAAGCTTTCTTT. Its translation: CASSPRGGWNTEAFF. The V gene is TRBV7-9, the J gene TRBJ1-1; no clear D gene. The germline V gene encodes CDR1 SEHNR and CDR2 FQNEAQ (reference sequence). The length of the CDR3 is 15 residues. Trimming stripped 5 bases from V and 1 base from J, with 14 bases between.

The chain carries TRBV6-2 or TRBV6-3 and TRBJ2-5, with 13 bases identical to TRBD2. CDR3 length equals 18 residues. The junction had 14 bases not matched to a gene; V was cut back by 5 bases and J by 5 bases. Germline V lookup: CDR1 MNHEY, CDR2 SVGEGT. DNA of the CDR3: TGTGCCAGCAGTAGCCTCGATACTAGCGGGGGGGCATGGGAGACCCAGTACTTC. It yields the protein CASSSLDTSGGAWETQYF.